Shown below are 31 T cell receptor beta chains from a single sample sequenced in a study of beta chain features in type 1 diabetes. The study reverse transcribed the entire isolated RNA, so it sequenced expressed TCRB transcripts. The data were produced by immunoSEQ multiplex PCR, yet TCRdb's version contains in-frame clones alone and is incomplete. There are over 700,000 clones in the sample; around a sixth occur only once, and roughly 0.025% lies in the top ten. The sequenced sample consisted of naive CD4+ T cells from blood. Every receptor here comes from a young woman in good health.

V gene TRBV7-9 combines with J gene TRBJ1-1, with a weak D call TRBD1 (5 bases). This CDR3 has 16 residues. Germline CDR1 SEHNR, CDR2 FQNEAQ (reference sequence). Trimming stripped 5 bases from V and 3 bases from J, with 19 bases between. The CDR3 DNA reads TGTGCCAGCAGCAGAGGGACGGGCGCGTTTTACACTGAAGCTTTCTTT. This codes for CASSRGTGAFYTEAFF.

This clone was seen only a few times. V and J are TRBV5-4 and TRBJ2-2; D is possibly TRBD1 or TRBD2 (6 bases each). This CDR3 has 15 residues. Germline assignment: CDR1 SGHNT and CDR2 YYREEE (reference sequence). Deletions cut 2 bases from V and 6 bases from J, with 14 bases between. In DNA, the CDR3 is TGTGCCAGCAGCTTAGGGGGGTTACAGGCCGGGGAGCTGTTTTTT. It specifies CASSLGGLQAGELFF. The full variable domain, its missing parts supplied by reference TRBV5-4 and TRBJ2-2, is ETGVTQSPTHLIKTRGQQVTLRCSSQSGHNTVSWYQQALGQGPQFIFQYYREEENGRGNFPPRFSGLQFPNYSSELNVNALELDDSALYLCASSLGGLQAGELFFGEGSRLTVL.

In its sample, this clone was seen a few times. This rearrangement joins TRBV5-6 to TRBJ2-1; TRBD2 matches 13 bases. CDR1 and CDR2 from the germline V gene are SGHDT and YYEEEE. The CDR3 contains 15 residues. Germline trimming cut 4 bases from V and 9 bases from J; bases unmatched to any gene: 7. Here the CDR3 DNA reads TGTGCCAGCAGCCATGGACTAGCGGGAGAGAGTGAGCAGTTCTTC. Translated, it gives CASSHGLAGESEQFF.

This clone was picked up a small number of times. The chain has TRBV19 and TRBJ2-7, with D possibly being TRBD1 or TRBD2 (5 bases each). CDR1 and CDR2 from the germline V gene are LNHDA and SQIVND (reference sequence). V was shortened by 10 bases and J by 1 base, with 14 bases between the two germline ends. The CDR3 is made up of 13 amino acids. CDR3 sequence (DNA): TGTGCCATAAACCGGGACCAGTCCTACGAGCAGTACTTC. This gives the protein CAINRDQSYEQYF.

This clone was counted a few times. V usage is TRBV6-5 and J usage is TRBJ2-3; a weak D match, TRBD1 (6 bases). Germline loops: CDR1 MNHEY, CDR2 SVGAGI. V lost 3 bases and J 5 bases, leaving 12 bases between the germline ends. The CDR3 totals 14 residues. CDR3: CASSYQGPRDTQYF. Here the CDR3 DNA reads TGTGCCAGCAGTTATCAGGGGCCCAGAGATACGCAGTATTTT.

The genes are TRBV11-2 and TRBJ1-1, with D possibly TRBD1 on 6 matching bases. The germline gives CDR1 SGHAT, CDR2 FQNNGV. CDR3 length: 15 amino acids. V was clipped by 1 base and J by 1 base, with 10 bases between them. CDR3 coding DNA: TGTGCCAGCAGCTTAGTCGGCAGGGGGAACACTGAAGCTTTCTTT. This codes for CASSLVGRGNTEAFF.

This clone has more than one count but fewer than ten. CDR3 nucleotides: TGTGCCAGCAGCACGAACCGGGACTCCCAACCGCCGCAGTACTTC. Protein: CASSTNRDSQPPQYF. V usage is TRBV5-4 and J usage is TRBJ2-7; D possibly corresponds to TRBD2 (6 bases). Germline V gene lookup returns CDR1 SGHNT and CDR2 YYREEE (reference sequence). V shed 4 bases and J shed 9 bases, with 23 bases lying between them. CDR3 size: 15 residues.

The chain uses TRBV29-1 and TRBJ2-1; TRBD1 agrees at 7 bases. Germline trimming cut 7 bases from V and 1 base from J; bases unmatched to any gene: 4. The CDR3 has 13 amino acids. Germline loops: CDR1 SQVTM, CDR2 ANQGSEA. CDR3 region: CSGNRGSYNEQFF. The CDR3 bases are TGCAGCGGAAACAGGGGTTCCTACAATGAGCAGTTCTTC.

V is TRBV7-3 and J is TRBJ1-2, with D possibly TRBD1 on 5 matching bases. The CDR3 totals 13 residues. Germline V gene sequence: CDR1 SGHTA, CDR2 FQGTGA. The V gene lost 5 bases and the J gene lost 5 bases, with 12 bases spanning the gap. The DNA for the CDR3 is TGTGCCAGCAGCCCGGGGACGGAATATGGCTACACCTTC. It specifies CASSPGTEYGYTF.

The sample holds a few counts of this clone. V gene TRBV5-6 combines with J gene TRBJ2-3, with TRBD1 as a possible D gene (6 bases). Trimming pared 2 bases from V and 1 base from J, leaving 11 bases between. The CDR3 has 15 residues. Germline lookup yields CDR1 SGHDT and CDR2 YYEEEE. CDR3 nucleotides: TGTGCCAGCAGCTTAGCAGGGGTTGGCACAGATACGCAGTATTTT. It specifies CASSLAGVGTDTQYF.

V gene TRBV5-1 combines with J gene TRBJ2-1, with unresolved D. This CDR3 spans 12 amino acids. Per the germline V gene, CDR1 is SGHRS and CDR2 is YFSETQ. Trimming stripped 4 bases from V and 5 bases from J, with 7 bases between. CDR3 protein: CASSEWNNEQFF. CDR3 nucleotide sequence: TGCGCCAGCAGCGAGTGGAACAATGAGCAGTTCTTC.

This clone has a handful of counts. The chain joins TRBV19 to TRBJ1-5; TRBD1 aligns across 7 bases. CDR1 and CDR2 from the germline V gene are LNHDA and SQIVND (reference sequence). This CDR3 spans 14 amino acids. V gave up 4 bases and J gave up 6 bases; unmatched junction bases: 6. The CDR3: CASSKNRGTQPQHF. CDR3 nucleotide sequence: TGTGCCAGTAGTAAAAACAGGGGTACTCAGCCCCAGCATTTT.

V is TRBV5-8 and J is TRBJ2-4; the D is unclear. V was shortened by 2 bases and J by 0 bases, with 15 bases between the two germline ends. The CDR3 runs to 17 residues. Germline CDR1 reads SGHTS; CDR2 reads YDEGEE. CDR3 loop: CASSFGRTLIAKNIQYF. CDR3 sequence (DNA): TGTGCCAGCAGCTTTGGTCGGACCCTTATAGCCAAAAACATTCAGTACTTC.

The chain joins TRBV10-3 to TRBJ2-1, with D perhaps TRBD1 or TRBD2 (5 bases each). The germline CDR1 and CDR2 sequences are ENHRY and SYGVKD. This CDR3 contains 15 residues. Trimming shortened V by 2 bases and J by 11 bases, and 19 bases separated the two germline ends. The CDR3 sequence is CAISEGSGPNRKQFF. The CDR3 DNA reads TGTGCCATCAGTGAGGGGTCGGGGCCTAACCGAAAGCAGTTCTTC.

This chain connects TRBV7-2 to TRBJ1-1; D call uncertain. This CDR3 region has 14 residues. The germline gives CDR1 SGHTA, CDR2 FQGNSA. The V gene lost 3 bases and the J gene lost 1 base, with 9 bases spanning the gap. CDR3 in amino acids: CASSLNRKNTEAFF. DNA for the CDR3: TGTGCCAGCAGCTTGAATCGGAAGAACACTGAAGCTTTCTTT.

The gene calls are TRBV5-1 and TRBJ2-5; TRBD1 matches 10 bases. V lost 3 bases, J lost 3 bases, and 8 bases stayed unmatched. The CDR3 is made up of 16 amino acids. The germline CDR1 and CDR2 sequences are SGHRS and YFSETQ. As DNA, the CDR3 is TGCGCCAGCAGCTATGGTGGGACAGGGGCCGAAGAGACCCAGTACTTC. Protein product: CASSYGGTGAEETQYF.

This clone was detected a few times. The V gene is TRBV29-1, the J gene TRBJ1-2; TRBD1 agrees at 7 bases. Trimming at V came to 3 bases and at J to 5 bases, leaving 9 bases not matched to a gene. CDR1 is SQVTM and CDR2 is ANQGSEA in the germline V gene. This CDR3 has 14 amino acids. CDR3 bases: TGCAGCGTTGATCCAGGGGGGCTTACTTATGGCTACACCTTC. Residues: CSVDPGGLTYGYTF.

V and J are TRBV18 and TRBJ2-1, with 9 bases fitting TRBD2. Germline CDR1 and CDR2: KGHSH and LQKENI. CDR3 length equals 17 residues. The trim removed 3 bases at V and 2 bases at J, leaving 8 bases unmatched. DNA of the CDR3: TGTGCCAGCTCACCGGGCTCGCGGGGGGGTACCTACAATGAGCAGTTCTTC. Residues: CASSPGSRGGTYNEQFF. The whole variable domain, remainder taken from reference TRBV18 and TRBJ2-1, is NAGVMQNPRHLVRRRGQEARLRCSPMKGHSHVYWYRQLPEEGLKFMVYLQKENIIDESGMPKERFSAEFPKEGPSILRIQQVVRGDSAAYFCASSPGSRGGTYNEQFFGPGTRLTVL.

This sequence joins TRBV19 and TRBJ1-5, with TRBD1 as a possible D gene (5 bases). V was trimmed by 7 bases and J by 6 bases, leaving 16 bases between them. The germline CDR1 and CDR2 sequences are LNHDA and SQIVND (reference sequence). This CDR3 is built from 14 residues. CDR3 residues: CASNRGRAGQPQHF. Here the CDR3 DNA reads TGTGCCAGTAACCGGGGGAGGGCAGGTCAGCCCCAGCATTTT.

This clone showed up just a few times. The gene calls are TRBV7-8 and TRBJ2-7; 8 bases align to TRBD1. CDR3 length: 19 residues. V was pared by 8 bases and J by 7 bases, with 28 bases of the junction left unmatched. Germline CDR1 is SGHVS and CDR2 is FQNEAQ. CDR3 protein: CASHFGSAGGTPMRREQYF. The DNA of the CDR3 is TGTGCCAGCCACTTTGGGTCAGCAGGGGGCACCCCGATGAGGAGGGAGCAGTACTTC.

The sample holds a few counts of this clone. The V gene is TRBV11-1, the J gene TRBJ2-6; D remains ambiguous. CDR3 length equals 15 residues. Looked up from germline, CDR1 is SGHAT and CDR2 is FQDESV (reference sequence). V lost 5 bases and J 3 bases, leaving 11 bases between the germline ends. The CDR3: CASSPQRFGANVLTF. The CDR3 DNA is TGTGCCAGCAGCCCCCAGAGGTTTGGGGCCAACGTCCTGACTTTC.

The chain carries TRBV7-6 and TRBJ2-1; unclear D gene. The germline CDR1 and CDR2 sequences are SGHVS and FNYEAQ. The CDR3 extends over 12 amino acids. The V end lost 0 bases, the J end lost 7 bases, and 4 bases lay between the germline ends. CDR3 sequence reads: CASSLARNEQFF. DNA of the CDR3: TGTGCCAGCAGCTTAGCTAGGAATGAGCAGTTCTTC. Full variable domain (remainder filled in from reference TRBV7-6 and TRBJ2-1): GAGVSQSPRYKVTKRGQDVALRCDPISGHVSLYWYRQALGQGPEFLTYFNYEAQQDKSGLPNDRFSAERPEGSISTLTIQRTEQRDSAMYRCASSLARNEQFFGPGTRLTVL.

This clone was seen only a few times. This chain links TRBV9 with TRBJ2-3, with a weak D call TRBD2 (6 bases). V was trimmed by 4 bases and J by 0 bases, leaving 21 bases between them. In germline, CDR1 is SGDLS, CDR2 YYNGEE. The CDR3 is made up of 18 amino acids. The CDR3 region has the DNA TGTGCCAGCAGCTTCTCGGGAGCTCAGACCCTTAGCACAGATACGCAGTATTTT. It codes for CASSFSGAQTLSTDTQYF.

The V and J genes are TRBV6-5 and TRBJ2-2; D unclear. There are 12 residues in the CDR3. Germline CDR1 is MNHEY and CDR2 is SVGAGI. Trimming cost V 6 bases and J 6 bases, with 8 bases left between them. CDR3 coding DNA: TGTGCCAGCAGGAGGTGGTCCGGGGAGCTGTTTTTT. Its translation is CASRRWSGELFF.

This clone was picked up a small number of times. CDR3 region: CASSSLATQETQYF. The CDR3 region has the DNA TGTGCCAGCAGTTCATTGGCCACACAAGAGACCCAGTACTTC. The chain joins TRBV2 to TRBJ2-5; D is uncertain. V gave up 5 bases and J gave up 2 bases, with 12 bases separating them. The CDR3 consists of 14 residues. The germline gives CDR1 SNHLY, CDR2 FYNNEI. Based on the CDR3 plus reference TRBV2 and TRBJ2-5, the full variable domain is EPEVTQTPSHQVTQMGQEVILRCVPISNHLYFYWYRQILGQKVEFLVSFYNNEISEKSEIFDDQFSVERPDGSNFTLKIRSTKLEDSAMYFCASSSLATQETQYFGPGTRLLVL.

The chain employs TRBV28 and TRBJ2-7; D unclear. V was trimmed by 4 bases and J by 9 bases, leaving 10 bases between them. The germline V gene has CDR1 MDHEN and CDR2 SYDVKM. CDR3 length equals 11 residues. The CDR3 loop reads CASSSLPWQYF. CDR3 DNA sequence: TGTGCCAGCAGTTCCCTTCCATGGCAGTACTTC.

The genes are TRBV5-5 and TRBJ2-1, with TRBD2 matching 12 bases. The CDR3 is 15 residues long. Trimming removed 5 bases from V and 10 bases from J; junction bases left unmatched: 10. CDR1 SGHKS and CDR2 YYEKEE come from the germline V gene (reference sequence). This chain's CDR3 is CASSSDPGLAGEQFF. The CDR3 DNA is TGTGCCAGCAGTTCCGACCCGGGACTAGCGGGCGAGCAGTTCTTC. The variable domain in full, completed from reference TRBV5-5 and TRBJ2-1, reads DAGVTQSPTHLIKTRGQQVTLRCSPISGHKSVSWYQQVLGQGPQFIFQYYEKEERGRGNFPDRFSARQFPNYSSELNVNALLLGDSALYLCASSSDPGLAGEQFFGPGTRLTVL.

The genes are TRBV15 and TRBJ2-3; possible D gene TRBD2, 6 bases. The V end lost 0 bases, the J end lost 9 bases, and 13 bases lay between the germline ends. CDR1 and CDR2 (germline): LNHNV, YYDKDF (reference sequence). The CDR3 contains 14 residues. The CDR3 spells CATSRDWRDWTQYF. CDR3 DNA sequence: TGTGCCACCAGCAGAGATTGGAGGGACTGGACGCAGTATTTT.

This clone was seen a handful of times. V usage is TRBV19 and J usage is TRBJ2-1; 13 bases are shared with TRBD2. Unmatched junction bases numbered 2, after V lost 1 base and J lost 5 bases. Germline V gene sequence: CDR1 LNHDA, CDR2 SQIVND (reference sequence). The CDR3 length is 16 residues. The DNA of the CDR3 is TGTGCCAGTAGTATAGTAGGACTAGCGGGAGACAATGAGCAGTTCTTC. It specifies CASSIVGLAGDNEQFF.

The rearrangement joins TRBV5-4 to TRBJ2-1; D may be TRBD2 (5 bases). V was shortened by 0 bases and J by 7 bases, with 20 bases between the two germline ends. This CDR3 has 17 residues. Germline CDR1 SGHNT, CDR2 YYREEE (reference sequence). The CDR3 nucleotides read TGTGCCAGCAGCTTGGCCGTTTTAAGCGGCAGCGTGAATGAGCAGTTCTTC. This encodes CASSLAVLSGSVNEQFF.

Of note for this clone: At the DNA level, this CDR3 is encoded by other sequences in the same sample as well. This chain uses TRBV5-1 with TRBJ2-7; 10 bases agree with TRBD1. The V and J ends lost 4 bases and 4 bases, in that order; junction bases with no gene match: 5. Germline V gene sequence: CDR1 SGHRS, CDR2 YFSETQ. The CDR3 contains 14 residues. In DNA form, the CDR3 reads TGCGCCAGCAGCCTCGGGACAGGGGCGTACGAGCAGTACTTC. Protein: CASSLGTGAYEQYF.